The 24 T cell receptor beta chains presented below share a single source sample, sequenced in a study of blood T cell repertoires in COVID-19. Profiling relied on immunoSEQ multiplex PCR, and the TCRdb table lists in-frame clones only, not all of them. Of about 270,000 clones listed, more than 80% are singletons. Specimen: PBMCs or T cells enriched from blood (not recorded which). These receptors were taken from a young woman with acute COVID-19.

This clone appeared a few times. The chain recombines TRBV4-2 with TRBJ2-1; 7 bases fit TRBD2. V shed 0 bases and J 10 bases; nucleotides not matched to a gene: 12. CDR3 length equals 16 residues. CDR1 is LGHNA and CDR2 is YNFKEQ in the germline V gene. The chain's CDR3 is CASSQDKVGTNSEQFF. Written as DNA, the CDR3 is TGTGCCAGCAGCCAAGATAAAGTGGGGACTAATAGCGAGCAGTTCTTC.

V is TRBV6-2 or TRBV6-3 and J is TRBJ2-5, with 8 bases matching TRBD2. This CDR3 contains 20 residues. From germline, CDR1 is MNHEY and CDR2 SVGEGT. The junction had 15 bases not matched to a gene; V was cut back by 0 bases and J by 0 bases. The CDR3 sequence: CASSYSISPSGPEYQETQYF. The CDR3 DNA follows: TGTGCCAGCAGTTACTCGATTTCCCCTAGCGGGCCAGAGTACCAAGAGACCCAGTACTTC.

The chain has TRBV9 and TRBJ2-7; TRBD1 matches 7 bases. The V segment lost 0 bases and the J segment 7 bases; nucleotides outside the gene matches: 7. Germline V gene sequence: CDR1 SGDLS, CDR2 YYNGEE. CDR3 size: 14 residues. The CDR3 nucleotides read TGTGCCAGCAGCGTAGACCCGACAGGGCGGGAGCAGTACTTC. It codes for CASSVDPTGREQYF. Full variable domain (missing parts from reference TRBV9 and TRBJ2-7): DSGVTQTPKHLITATGQRVTLRCSPRSGDLSVYWYQQSLDQGLQFLIQYYNGEERAKGNILERFSAQQFPDLHSELNLSSLELGDSALYFCASSVDPTGREQYFGPGTRLTVT.

The J gene is TRBJ2-1, the V gene TRBV6-5, with D tentatively TRBD2 (7 bases). The CDR3 extends over 14 amino acids. CDR1 is MNHEY and CDR2 is SVGAGI in the germline V gene. V shed 6 bases and J shed 7 bases, with 16 bases lying between them. CDR3 residues: CASSRSGGTNEQFF. In DNA, the CDR3 is TGTGCCAGCAGCCGTTCGGGGGGCACGAATGAGCAGTTCTTC.

V gene TRBV19 combines with J gene TRBJ2-3; 7 bases map to TRBD1. Germline V gene sequence: CDR1 LNHDA, CDR2 SQIVND (reference sequence). The V gene end was trimmed by 4 bases and the J gene end by 6 bases; junction bases not matched to a gene: 10. The CDR3 is made up of 15 amino acids. CDR3 DNA sequence: TGTGCCAGTAGTAATCCGACAGGGTGGTCGGATACGCAGTATTTT. Its translation is CASSNPTGWSDTQYF.

V and J are TRBV10-3 and TRBJ2-3, with TRBD2 matching 10 bases. Germline trimming cut 4 bases from V and 4 bases from J; bases unmatched to any gene: 8. The germline gives CDR1 ENHRY, CDR2 SYGVKD. The CDR3 has 16 amino acids. CDR3 sequence reads: CAISGSAGGPADTQYF. The CDR3 DNA follows: TGTGCCATCAGTGGGTCAGCGGGAGGGCCCGCAGATACGCAGTATTTT.

This chain links TRBV14 with TRBJ2-1; 11 bases map to TRBD2. Germline V gene lookup returns CDR1 SGHDN and CDR2 FVKESK. The CDR3 has 15 residues. V dropped 7 bases and J dropped 5; count of bases not matched to a gene: 7. CDR3 coding DNA: TGTGCCAGCATGCTAGCGGGAGGTGTCCACAATGAGCAGTTCTTC. Translating gives CASMLAGGVHNEQFF.

The V and J genes are TRBV6-5 and TRBJ1-2; D gene uncertain. This CDR3 has 14 amino acids. The ends were cut back, 2 bases at V and 5 bases at J, with 12 bases in the middle. The germline V gene has CDR1 MNHEY and CDR2 SVGAGI. CDR3 region: CASSYGQLGYGYTF. Written as DNA, the CDR3 is TGTGCCAGCAGTTACGGCCAGCTCGGGTATGGCTACACCTTC.

V and J are TRBV3-1 (or the pseudogene TRBV3-2) and TRBJ1-1, with D uncertain. Germline loops: CDR1 LGHDT, CDR2 YNNKEL (reference sequence). V was shortened by 4 bases and J by 1 base, with 10 bases between the two germline ends. The CDR3 extends over 14 amino acids. The CDR3 reads CASSLTSGNTEAFF. Here the CDR3 DNA reads TGTGCCAGCAGCCTCACTTCTGGGAACACTGAAGCTTTCTTT.

This clone was seen a single time. The DNA for the CDR3 is TGTGCCAGTAGCCCCCCTTACCGGGACACGCTCTCTGGAAACACCATATATTTT. Amino acids: CASSPPYRDTLSGNTIYF. The rearrangement uses TRBV19 and TRBJ1-3, with D perhaps TRBD1 (6 bases). V lost 6 bases and J lost 0, with 21 bases in between. CDR3 length: 18 amino acids. Germline values: CDR1 LNHDA, CDR2 SQIVND (reference sequence).

The chain links TRBV19 to TRBJ2-5; 8 nucleotides line up with TRBD1. This CDR3 is 14 amino acids long. Germline assignment: CDR1 LNHDA and CDR2 SQIVND (reference sequence). The ends lost 4 bases at V and 4 bases at J; junction bases unmatched: 5. The CDR3 region is CASSTGQGGETQYF. The CDR3 region has the DNA TGTGCCAGTAGTACCGGACAGGGAGGAGAGACCCAGTACTTC. The full variable domain, rest sourced from reference TRBV19 and TRBJ2-5, is DGGITQSPKYLFRKEGQNVTLSCEQNLNHDAMYWYRQDPGQGLRLIYYSQIVNDFQKGDIAEGYSVSREKKESFPLTVTSAQKNPTAFYLCASSTGQGGETQYFGPGTRLLVL.

The V call is TRBV10-2, the J call TRBJ2-7; D may be TRBD1 (5 bases). Trimming removed 8 bases at V and 3 bases at J, with 17 bases between. Germline CDR1 WSHSY, CDR2 SAAADI. This CDR3 contains 14 residues. The CDR3 loop reads CASGLAGNLYEQYF. DNA for the CDR3: TGCGCCAGCGGCCTCGCAGGGAACCTCTACGAGCAGTACTTC.

The CDR3 is CASSRGRAYLEDTDTQYF. CDR3 DNA: TGTGCCAGCAGCCGAGGGAGGGCGTATCTGGAGGACACAGATACGCAGTATTTT. V and J are TRBV13 and TRBJ2-3; 7 bases are shared with TRBD2. CDR1 PRHDT and CDR2 FYEKMQ come from the germline V gene (reference sequence). V trimming: 5 bases; J trimming: 2 bases; junction bases outside the gene matches: 16. This CDR3 contains 18 residues.

The rearrangement uses TRBV28 and TRBJ1-5; D is unclear. CDR3 length: 16 residues. V gave up 3 bases and J gave up 2 bases, with 14 bases separating them. Germline V lookup: CDR1 MDHEN, CDR2 SYDVKM. The CDR3 sequence: CASSFEGLWGNQPQHF. DNA of the CDR3: TGTGCCAGCAGTTTTGAGGGCCTTTGGGGCAATCAGCCCCAGCATTTT.

The gene calls are TRBV28 and TRBJ2-1, with 14 bases matching TRBD2. The length of the CDR3 is 16 residues. Trimming took 5 bases from V and 6 from J; bases not matched to a gene: 6. CDR1 MDHEN and CDR2 SYDVKM come from the germline V gene. CDR3 nucleotide sequence: TGTGCCAGCAGTCGGACGACTAGCGGGAGGGCCAATGAGCAGTTCTTC. Translated, it gives CASSRTTSGRANEQFF.

The J gene is TRBJ2-1, the V gene TRBV7-8, with 7 bases that match TRBD2. V lost 7 bases, J lost 4 bases, and 13 bases stayed unmatched. From germline, CDR1 is SGHVS and CDR2 FQNEAQ. This CDR3 is built from 16 residues. CDR3 nucleotides: TGTGCCAGCACCCGCCGCGCGGGAGCGGAGTACAATGAGCAGTTCTTC. It encodes CASTRRAGAEYNEQFF.

In this sample, this clone turned up once. The chain employs TRBV28 and TRBJ2-3, with TRBD1 matching 12 bases. V was clipped by 6 bases and J by 0 bases; unmatched bases: 13. CDR3 size: 19 residues. In germline, CDR1 is MDHEN, CDR2 SYDVKM. The CDR3 loop is CASSFGRGQGATSTDTQYF. The CDR3 coding sequence is TGTGCCAGCAGCTTCGGGAGGGGACAGGGGGCGACCAGCACAGATACGCAGTATTTT.

The chain's CDR3 is CASSKGQGRNTEAFF. The DNA of the CDR3 is TGTGCCAGCAGCAAAGGACAGGGGCGGAACACTGAAGCTTTCTTT. This sequence joins TRBV21-1 and TRBJ1-1; the table's D gene call, TRBD1, was not cross checked with the DNA. TRBV21-1 is a known pseudogene. The CDR3 length is 15 residues.

This clone has only a few counts. This sequence joins TRBV28 and TRBJ2-7; 7 bases fit TRBD1. Germline lookup yields CDR1 MDHEN and CDR2 SYDVKM. The CDR3 length is 14 residues. The junction had 8 bases not matched to a gene; V was cut back by 5 bases and J by 4 bases. The CDR3 DNA sequence: TGTGCCAGCAGTCCCTCGAACAGGGGTTACGAGCAGTACTTC. Protein product: CASSPSNRGYEQYF.

The chain recombines TRBV15 with TRBJ2-7, with 10 bases that match TRBD2. This CDR3 has 17 amino acids. Trimming took 0 bases from V and 0 from J; bases not matched to a gene: 5. The germline CDR1 and CDR2 sequences are LNHNV and YYDKDF (reference sequence). Here the CDR3 DNA reads TGTGCCACCAGCAGAGACTTAAGCGGGAGGGGCTCCTACGAGCAGTACTTC. Its protein product is CATSRDLSGRGSYEQYF.

This chain connects TRBV19 to TRBJ2-7; a possible D gene is TRBD1 (5 bases). CDR3 length equals 13 residues. Trimming removed 1 base at V and 6 bases at J, with 10 bases between. The V gene's germline CDR1 is LNHDA and CDR2 SQIVND (reference sequence). The CDR3 nucleotides read TGTGCCAGTAGTATAGTGAGTACAGGCGAGCAGTACTTC. Translating gives CASSIVSTGEQYF.

V usage is TRBV29-1 and J usage is TRBJ1-1; D gene unclear. The CDR3 totals 10 residues. CDR1 SQVTM and CDR2 ANQGSEA come from the germline V gene. V dropped 6 bases and J dropped 5 bases, with 7 bases sitting between them. CDR3 coding DNA: TGCAGCGTGGGAGGTACTGAAGCTTTCTTT. Protein: CSVGGTEAFF.

The genes are TRBV12-3 or TRBV12-4 and TRBJ1-1; D ambiguous. This CDR3 has 13 amino acids. V was clipped by 3 bases and J by 5 bases, with 10 bases between them. The DNA for the CDR3 is TGTGCCAGCAGTTTTGGTGAGGAAACTGAAGCTTTCTTT. Residues: CASSFGEETEAFF.

V gene TRBV4-1 combines with J gene TRBJ1-1; 8 bases match TRBD1. This CDR3 is built from 14 residues. Germline CDR1 is MGHRA and CDR2 is YSYEKL. With V trimmed by 5 bases and J by 4 bases, 6 bases remained unmatched. CDR3 nucleotide sequence: TGCGCCAGCAGCTTCAGGGGGCTCGGCACTGAAGCTTTCTTT. The encoded protein is CASSFRGLGTEAFF.